This TCR beta chain was recorded in a study of T cell responses to AZD1222 COVID-19 vaccine. Across the study: Second doses at about 4 or about 12 weeks were pooled. General study points: Breadth and depth of Spike-specific TCRs rose after two AZD1222 doses. Possibly, clonal diversity was underestimated; donors were largely white British and included more females.

For this clone: Its antigen is as yet unknown.

Generated by immunoSEQ multiplex PCR, the TCRdb table keeps only in-frame clones and is missing some. The table has around 80,000 clones, roughly 84% seen once. The CDR3 extends over 11 amino acids. Germline CDR1 LNHDA, CDR2 SQIVND (reference sequence). V shed 4 bases and J shed 4 bases, with 5 bases lying between them. The source was peripheral blood, collected on day 0 of AZD1222 vaccination. The receptor was isolated from an adult in good health. J is TRBJ2-7 and V is TRBV19; D gene ambiguous. In DNA, the CDR3 is TGTGCCAGTAGTACAGGTTACGAGCAGTACTTC. Its translation: CASSTGYEQYF.